The entry below gives a single TCR beta chain sequence along with its context. Germline CDR1 and CDR2: SGHNT and YENEEA. The V end was cut by 2 bases, the J end by 2 bases, with 2 bases between. The CDR3 has 12 residues. These data originate in a study of cytotoxic CD8 clonotypes in ibrutinib-treated CLL. Study information: Response samples were taken after a median of about 11 months on treatment, range 6 to 36.

Assay: immunoSEQ multiplex PCR; the TCRdb copy retains only in-frame clones and omits some. The table includes more than 85,000 clones, about 72% detected once. The receptor was derived from a human donor with chronic lymphocytic leukemia. This chain joins TRBV11-3 and TRBJ2-3; D gene uncertain. Specimen: PBMCs, collected after 12 months of ibrutinib treatment. In nucleotides, the CDR3 is TGTGCCAGCAGCTTAAACACAGATACGCAGTATTTT. It specifies CASSLNTDTQYF.